These 21 T cell receptor beta chains share one sample of origin, sequenced in a study of CD8+ T cells in alopecia areata (dated by TCRdb to the late 2010s). This specimen's treatment or condition label, interpreted: oral pan-JAK inhibitor, 5-10 mg twice daily. The library came from the immunoSEQ multiplex PCR assay. RNA was extracted from all samples and reverse transcribed into cDNA as template for TCR sequencing. TCRdb stores this immuneACCESS table with in-frame sequences only. Part of the clones is absent; in the studies checked, under half of the shortfall reflects unresolved V genes, and no reason is known for the rest. The sample yields under 300,000 clones; about 60% were counted once. The ten top clones hold roughly 0.88% of the sample. Sequencing was performed on CD4+ T cells sorted from blood, taken at week 52, from a patient treated with tofacitinib. These receptor sequences come from a human donor with alopecia areata.

This clone was seen more than once but under ten times. This chain joins TRBV6-6 and TRBJ1-2; possibly TRBD1 for D (5 bases). Germline V gene lookup returns CDR1 MNHNY and CDR2 SVGAGI (reference sequence). CDR3 length: 14 amino acids. V lost 2 bases and J lost 0, with 7 bases in between. CDR3 in DNA: TGTGCCAGCAGTTACGGGGGAGCTAACTATGGCTACACCTTC. This gives the protein CASSYGGANYGYTF.

This chain connects TRBV27 to TRBJ2-1; 7 positions agree with TRBD1. This CDR3 is built from 13 residues. Germline V gene lookup returns CDR1 MNHEY and CDR2 SMNVEV (reference sequence). The J segment lost 7 bases and the V segment lost 6 bases, leaving 6 bases of the junction unmatched. This CDR3 reads CASRPGQTNEQFF. The CDR3 DNA sequence: TGTGCCAGCAGACCGGGACAGACTAATGAGCAGTTCTTC.

The gene calls are TRBV5-4 and TRBJ2-4, with 9 bases matching TRBD1. This CDR3 contains 15 residues. Trimming at V came to 1 base and at J to 4 bases, leaving 3 bases not matched to a gene. CDR1 SGHNT and CDR2 YYREEE come from the germline V gene (reference sequence). CDR3 protein: CASSLWGTGKNIQYF. Written as DNA, the CDR3 is TGTGCCAGCAGCTTGTGGGGGACAGGGAAAAACATTCAGTACTTC.

The V and J genes are TRBV27 and TRBJ2-7; TRBD1 aligns across 7 bases. Per germline, CDR1 MNHEY and CDR2 SMNVEV (reference sequence). This CDR3 spans 15 amino acids. V shed 5 bases, J shed 1 base, and the junction held 8 bases outside the gene matches. CDR3 coding DNA: TGTGCCAGCAGTCCTCTTGGGACAGCTTCCTACGAGCAGTACTTC. Amino acid sequence: CASSPLGTASYEQYF.

The CDR3 spells CSFAGQAGNTIYF. CDR3 coding DNA: TGCAGCTTTGCCGGACAGGCTGGAAACACCATATATTTT. V is TRBV29-1 and J is TRBJ1-3; 7 nucleotides align to TRBD1. Germline V lookup: CDR1 SQVTM, CDR2 ANQGSEA. This CDR3 is built from 13 residues. After removal of 8 bases from V and 2 bases from J, the junction contained 6 bases not matched to a gene.

This clone was seen a handful of times. Here the CDR3 DNA reads TGTGCCAGCATTGGACAGGGAGGGCAGCCCCAGCATTTT. It encodes CASIGQGGQPQHF. The V call is TRBV2, the J call TRBJ1-5; 8 bases line up with TRBD1. Germline assignment: CDR1 SNHLY and CDR2 FYNNEI. V lost 7 bases, J lost 7 bases, and 6 bases stayed unmatched. The CDR3 covers 13 residues.

This chain uses TRBV30 with TRBJ1-1; D gene unclear. Germline V gene sequence: CDR1 GTSNPN, CDR2 SVGIG (reference sequence). This CDR3 region has 14 residues. V lost 0 bases, J lost 1 base, and 9 bases lay in between. Written as DNA, the CDR3 is TGTGCCTGGAGTGTACCTGCGGGGAACACTGAAGCTTTCTTT. As protein: CAWSVPAGNTEAFF.

The chain employs TRBV11-1 and TRBJ1-2; D might be TRBD1 (5 bases). V lost 2 bases, J lost 7 bases, and 14 bases lay in between. This CDR3 region has 14 residues. CDR1 is SGHAT and CDR2 is FQDESV in the germline V gene (reference sequence). For the CDR3, the DNA is TGTGCCAGCAGCTTAAGTTCAGGGCGGCGTGGCTACACCTTC. Translating it yields CASSLSSGRRGYTF.

V is TRBV2 and J is TRBJ2-5; the match to TRBD2 covers 10 bases. V lost 6 bases and J lost 4; bases outside the gene matches: 8. The CDR3 length is 15 residues. From germline, CDR1 is SNHLY and CDR2 FYNNEI. The CDR3 reads CASRPGLADGETQYF. CDR3 DNA: TGTGCCAGCAGGCCAGGACTAGCGGACGGAGAGACCCAGTACTTC.

This chain connects TRBV27 to TRBJ2-7; D not certain. Germline V gene lookup returns CDR1 MNHEY and CDR2 SMNVEV (reference sequence). CDR3 length: 13 amino acids. Trimming took off 6 bases at V and 0 bases at J, with 9 bases between the two ends. The CDR3 loop is CASSLGTSYEQYF. Here the CDR3 DNA reads TGTGCCAGCAGCCTCGGAACCTCCTACGAGCAGTACTTC.

V usage is TRBV7-2 and J usage is TRBJ2-4, with 8 bases fitting TRBD2. The CDR3 is 16 amino acids. The J segment lost 12 bases and the V segment lost 0 bases, leaving 13 bases of the junction unmatched. Per germline, CDR1 SGHTA and CDR2 FQGNSA. DNA of the CDR3: TGTGCCAGCAGCTTAGCGGCCAGGACTAGCCAAACTCCTCAGTACTTC. The encoded protein is CASSLAARTSQTPQYF.

On this clone: The sample has other DNA sequences that encode this CDR3 too. This chain uses TRBV7-3 with TRBJ2-5; D is unclear. This CDR3 comprises 13 residues. Germline V gene sequence: CDR1 SGHTA, CDR2 FQGTGA. Trimming left V 2 bases short and J 2 bases short, with 6 bases between. The CDR3 DNA follows: TGTGCCAGCAGCTTACGGCCACAAGAGACCCAGTACTTC. Protein: CASSLRPQETQYF.

This clone has only one observation. This sequence joins TRBV6-5 and TRBJ1-5; D gene unclear. Germline CDR1 and CDR2: MNHEY and SVGAGI. This CDR3 has 12 amino acids. V gave up 6 bases and J gave up 4 bases, with 7 bases separating them. Here the CDR3 DNA reads TGTGCCAGCAGCCCGTTGAATCAGCCCCAGCATTTT. This sequence encodes CASSPLNQPQHF.

The chain employs TRBV5-1 and TRBJ2-1; 10 bases agree with TRBD2. This CDR3 contains 14 residues. Germline V gene lookup returns CDR1 SGHRS and CDR2 YFSETQ. The V segment lost 6 bases and the J segment 3 bases; nucleotides outside the gene matches: 3. In nucleotides, the CDR3 is TGCGCCAGCACACTAGCGGGGTTCTACAATGAGCAGTTCTTC. Amino acids: CASTLAGFYNEQFF. Full variable domain (missing parts from reference TRBV5-1 and TRBJ2-1): KAGVTQTPRYLIKTRGQQVTLSCSPISGHRSVSWYQQTPGQGLQFLFEYFSETQRNKGNFPGRFSGRQFSNSRSEMNVSTLELGDSALYLCASTLAGFYNEQFFGPGTRLTVL.

V is TRBV5-6 and J is TRBJ1-1; D ambiguous. The CDR3 has 15 amino acids. Deletions cut 0 bases from V and 1 base from J, with 10 bases between. Germline V gene sequence: CDR1 SGHDT, CDR2 YYEEEE. CDR3 in DNA: TGTGCCAGCAGCTTGGGCGTCCGGGGGAACACTGAAGCTTTCTTT. Protein: CASSLGVRGNTEAFF.

This clone was seen only a few times. The chain joins TRBV5-1 to TRBJ2-7; 9 bases are a match to TRBD1. After removal of 4 bases from V and 2 bases from J, the junction contained 4 bases not matched to a gene. The CDR3 loop spans 14 amino acids. In germline, CDR1 is SGHRS, CDR2 YFSETQ. The CDR3 is CASSIRDRAYEQYF. The CDR3 coding sequence is TGCGCCAGCAGCATCCGGGACAGGGCCTACGAGCAGTACTTC.

CDR3: CASSERAEQYF. Here the CDR3 DNA reads TGCGCCAGCAGTGAGAGGGCCGAGCAGTACTTC. V usage is TRBV10-2 and J usage is TRBJ2-7; D remains unclear. The CDR3 is 11 residues long. In germline, CDR1 is WSHSY, CDR2 SAAADI. The V end lost 2 bases, the J end lost 6 bases, and 5 bases lay between the germline ends.

The sample holds a few counts of this clone. V and J are TRBV5-1 and TRBJ1-2; D is uncertain. Deletions cut 1 base from V and 3 bases from J, with 10 bases between. CDR1 and CDR2 (germline): SGHRS, YFSETQ. The CDR3 covers 14 residues. The CDR3 loop reads CASSLLGIDYGYTF. DNA for the CDR3: TGCGCCAGCAGCTTGTTGGGGATTGACTATGGCTACACCTTC.

The rearrangement links TRBV18 to TRBJ1-6, with D uncertain. The CDR3 sequence is 13 residues long. The V and J ends lost 1 base and 5 bases respectively, with 3 bases between them. Germline V lookup: CDR1 KGHSH, CDR2 LQKENI. The CDR3 region has the DNA TGTGCCAGCTCACCACTGGATAATTCACCCCTCCACTTT. Residues: CASSPLDNSPLHF.

A few counts support this clone. The chain carries TRBV29-1 and TRBJ2-1; maybe TRBD1 (5 bases). CDR1 is SQVTM, CDR2 ANQGSEA, per germline. The V end lost 7 bases, the J end lost 9 bases, and 13 bases lay between the germline ends. The CDR3 covers 11 residues. The DNA of the CDR3 is TGCAGCGCACAGGAGTTCGGTGAGCAGTTCTTC. Its translation: CSAQEFGEQFF.

The rearrangement joins TRBV4-1 to TRBJ1-4; TRBD1 might be the D (6 bases). The germline gives CDR1 MGHRA, CDR2 YSYEKL. With 8 bases removed from V and 0 bases from J, the gap between germline ends came to 10 bases. This CDR3 has 14 amino acids. Here the CDR3 DNA reads TGCGCCAGCGGACACAGGGCAACTAATGAAAAACTGTTTTTT. This encodes CASGHRATNEKLFF.